Each of the 6 T cell receptor beta chains below was sequenced from the same sample in a study of blood T cell repertoires in COVID-19. Data came from immunoSEQ multiplex PCR; TCRdb stores just in-frame clones and leaves some out. Here the sample spans about 200,000 clones, approximately 80% being singletons. Sample: PBMCs or T cells enriched from blood (not recorded which). These receptors were obtained from a middle-aged woman with acute COVID-19.

The V call is TRBV7-2, the J call TRBJ1-1; possible D gene TRBD1, 5 bases. Trimming took 5 bases from V and 1 from J, leaving 14 bases between them. Looked up from germline, CDR1 is SGHTA and CDR2 is FQGNSA. The CDR3 is made up of 15 amino acids. CDR3 residues: CASSEFQGQNTEAFF. CDR3 in DNA: TGTGCCAGCAGCGAATTTCAGGGTCAGAACACTGAAGCTTTCTTT.

The chain uses TRBV30 and TRBJ1-5; no firm D call. Trimming cost V 2 bases and J 5 bases, with 10 bases left between them. This CDR3 is 13 amino acids long. The germline V gene has CDR1 GTSNPN and CDR2 SVGIG (reference sequence). Written as DNA, the CDR3 is TGTGCCTGGAGTTATAGTTTGGATCAGCCCCAGCATTTT. Amino acid sequence: CAWSYSLDQPQHF.

The chain couples TRBV7-3 to TRBJ2-6; maybe TRBD2 (6 bases). Between the trimmed V and J ends, which lost 5 bases and 0 bases, there was a span of 11 bases. The germline V gene has CDR1 SGHTA and CDR2 FQGTGA. The CDR3 contains 16 residues. The CDR3 region has the DNA TGTGCCAGCAGCCAAGGACTAAACTCTGGGGCCAACGTCCTGACTTTC. Its translation: CASSQGLNSGANVLTF.

This clone appeared a few times. This chain uses TRBV14 with TRBJ1-3; D remains ambiguous. CDR1 SGHDN and CDR2 FVKESK come from the germline V gene. The CDR3 runs to 15 residues. Trimming took off 5 bases at V and 0 bases at J, with 11 bases between the two ends. CDR3 in amino acids: CASSSNTVSGNTIYF. CDR3 DNA: TGTGCCAGCAGCTCAAATACGGTCTCTGGAAACACCATATATTTT.

The CDR3 region is CASSVGTSGSGETQYF. The CDR3 nucleotides are TGTGCCAGCAGCGTCGGGACTAGCGGGAGTGGGGAGACCCAGTACTTC. This rearrangement joins TRBV9 to TRBJ2-5; 14 bases line up with TRBD2. The CDR3 contains 16 residues. Per the germline V gene, CDR1 is SGDLS and CDR2 is YYNGEE. V gave up 2 bases and J gave up 5 bases; unmatched junction bases: 5. The whole variable domain, filled in from reference TRBV9 and TRBJ2-5, reads DSGVTQTPKHLITATGQRVTLRCSPRSGDLSVYWYQQSLDQGLQFLIQYYNGEERAKGNILERFSAQQFPDLHSELNLSSLELGDSALYFCASSVGTSGSGETQYFGPGTRLLVL.

The chain uses TRBV7-3 and TRBJ2-3, with D maybe TRBD1 (5 bases). The CDR3 extends over 16 amino acids. V lost 5 bases to trimming and J lost 0 bases, with 15 bases between them. CDR1 and CDR2 (germline): SGHTA, FQGTGA. In DNA form, the CDR3 reads TGTGCCAGCAGCGCGTCAGGGTCCTCTAGCACAGATACGCAGTATTTT. Its translation: CASSASGSSSTDTQYF.